The source of this T cell receptor beta chain is a study of T cell responses to AZD1222 COVID-19 vaccine. This clone was seen once. Its antigen is not identified. Findings and limits, study-wide: The repertoires were collected only after the peak T cell response. Seropositive AZD1222 recipients at baseline numbered only five or six. Increases in Spike-specific TCR breadth and depth were seen after two AZD1222 doses. Clonal diversity was possibly underestimated; the donors were predominantly white British and more often female.

Assay: immunoSEQ multiplex PCR; the TCRdb copy retains only in-frame clones and omits some. There are about 200,000 clones in the sample; around 94% occur only once, and roughly 1.8% lies in the top ten. CDR1 and CDR2 from the germline V gene are SGHVS and FNYEAQ. This CDR3 region has 14 residues. J gave up 5 bases and V 1 base, and 3 bases lay outside the gene matches. The chain recombines TRBV7-6 with TRBJ2-5; 8 bases agree with TRBD2. The specimen comprised peripheral blood, sampled 28 days after the second dose of the MenACWY control vaccine. This TCR was sampled from an adult who received the MenACWY meningococcal vaccine as a control. This CDR3 reads CASSLVGLVETQYF. Here the CDR3 DNA reads TGTGCCAGCAGCTTAGTGGGACTAGTGGAGACCCAGTACTTC.